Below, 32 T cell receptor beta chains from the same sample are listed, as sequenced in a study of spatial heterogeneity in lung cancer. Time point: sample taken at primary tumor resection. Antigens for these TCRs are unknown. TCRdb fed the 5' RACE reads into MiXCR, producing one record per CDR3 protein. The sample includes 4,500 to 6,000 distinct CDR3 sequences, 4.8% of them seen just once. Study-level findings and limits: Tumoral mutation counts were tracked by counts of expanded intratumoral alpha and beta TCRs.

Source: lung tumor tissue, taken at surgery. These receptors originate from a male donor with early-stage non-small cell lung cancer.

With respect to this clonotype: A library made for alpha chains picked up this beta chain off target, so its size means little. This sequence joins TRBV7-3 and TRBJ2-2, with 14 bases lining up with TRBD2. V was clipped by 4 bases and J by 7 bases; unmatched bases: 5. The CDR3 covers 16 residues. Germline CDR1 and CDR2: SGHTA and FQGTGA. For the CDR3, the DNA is TGTGCCAGCAGCTCCCGACTAGCGGGAGGGAGCGGGGAGCTGTTTTTT. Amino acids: CASSSRLAGGSGELFF.

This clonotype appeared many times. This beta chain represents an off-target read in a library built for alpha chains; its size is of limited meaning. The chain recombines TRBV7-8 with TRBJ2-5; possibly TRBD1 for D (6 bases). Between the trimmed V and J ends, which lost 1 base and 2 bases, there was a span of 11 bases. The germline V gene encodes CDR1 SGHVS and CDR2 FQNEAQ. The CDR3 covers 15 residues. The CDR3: CASSLEGQPQETQYF. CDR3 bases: TGTGCCAGCAGCTTAGAAGGACAGCCTCAAGAGACCCAGTACTTC.

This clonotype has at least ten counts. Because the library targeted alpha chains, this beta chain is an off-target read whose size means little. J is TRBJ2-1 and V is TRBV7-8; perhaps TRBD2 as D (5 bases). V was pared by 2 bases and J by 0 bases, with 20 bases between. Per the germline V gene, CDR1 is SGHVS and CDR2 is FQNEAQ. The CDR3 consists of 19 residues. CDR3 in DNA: TGTGCCAGCAGCTTATTCCCTATAAAAAGGGAGAGCTCCTACAATGAGCAGTTCTTC. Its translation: CASSLFPIKRESSYNEQFF.

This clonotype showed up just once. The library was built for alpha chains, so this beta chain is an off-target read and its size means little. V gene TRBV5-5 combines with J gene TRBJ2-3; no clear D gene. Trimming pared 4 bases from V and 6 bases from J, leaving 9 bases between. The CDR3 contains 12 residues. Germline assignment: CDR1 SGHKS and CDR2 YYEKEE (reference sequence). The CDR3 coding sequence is TGTGCCAGCAGCGAACTATTGGATACGCAGTATTTT. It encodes CASSELLDTQYF.

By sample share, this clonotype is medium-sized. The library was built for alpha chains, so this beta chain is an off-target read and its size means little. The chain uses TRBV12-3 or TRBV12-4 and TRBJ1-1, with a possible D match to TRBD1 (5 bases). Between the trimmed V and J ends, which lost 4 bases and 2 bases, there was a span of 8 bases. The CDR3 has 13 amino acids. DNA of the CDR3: TGTGCCAGCAGTTCGGGGCCTAACACTGAAGCTTTCTTT. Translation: CASSSGPNTEAFF.

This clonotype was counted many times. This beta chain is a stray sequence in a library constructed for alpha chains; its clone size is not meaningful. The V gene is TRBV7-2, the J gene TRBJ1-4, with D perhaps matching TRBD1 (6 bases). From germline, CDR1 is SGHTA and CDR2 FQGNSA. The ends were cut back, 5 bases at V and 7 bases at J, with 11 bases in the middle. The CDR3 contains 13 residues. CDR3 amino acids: CASSPGQSEKLFF. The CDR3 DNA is TGTGCCAGCAGCCCCGGACAGAGTGAAAAACTGTTTTTT.

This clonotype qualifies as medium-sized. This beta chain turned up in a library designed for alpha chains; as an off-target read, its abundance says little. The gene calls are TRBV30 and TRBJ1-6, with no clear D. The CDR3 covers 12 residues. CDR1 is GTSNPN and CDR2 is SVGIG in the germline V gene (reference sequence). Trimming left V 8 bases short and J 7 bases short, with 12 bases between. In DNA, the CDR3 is TGTGCCAGATCCTACGGGAATTCACCCCTCCACTTT. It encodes CARSYGNSPLHF.

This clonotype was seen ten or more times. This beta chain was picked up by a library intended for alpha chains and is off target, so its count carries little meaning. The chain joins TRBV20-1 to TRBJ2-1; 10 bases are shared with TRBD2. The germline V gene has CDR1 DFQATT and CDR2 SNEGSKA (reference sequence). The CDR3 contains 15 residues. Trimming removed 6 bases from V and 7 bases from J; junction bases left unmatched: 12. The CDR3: CSANPAGGPENEQFF. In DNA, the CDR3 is TGCAGTGCAAACCCAGCGGGGGGGCCGGAGAATGAGCAGTTCTTC.

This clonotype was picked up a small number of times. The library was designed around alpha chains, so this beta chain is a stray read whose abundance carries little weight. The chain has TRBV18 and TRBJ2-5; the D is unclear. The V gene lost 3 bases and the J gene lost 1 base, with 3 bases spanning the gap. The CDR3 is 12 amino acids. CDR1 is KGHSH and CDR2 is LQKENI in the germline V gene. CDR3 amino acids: CASSPRQETQYF. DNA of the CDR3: TGTGCCAGCTCACCTCGCCAAGAGACCCAGTACTTC. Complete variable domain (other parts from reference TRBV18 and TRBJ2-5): NAGVMQNPRHLVRRRGQEARLRCSPMKGHSHVYWYRQLPEEGLKFMVYLQKENIIDESGMPKERFSAEFPKEGPSILRIQQVVRGDSAAYFCASSPRQETQYFGPGTRLLVL.

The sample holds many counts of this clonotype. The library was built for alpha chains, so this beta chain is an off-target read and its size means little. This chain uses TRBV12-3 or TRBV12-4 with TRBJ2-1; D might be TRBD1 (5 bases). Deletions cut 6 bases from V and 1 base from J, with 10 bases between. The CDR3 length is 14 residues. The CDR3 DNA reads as TGTGCCAGCAGAATAACAGGATCCTACAATGAGCAGTTCTTC. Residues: CASRITGSYNEQFF.

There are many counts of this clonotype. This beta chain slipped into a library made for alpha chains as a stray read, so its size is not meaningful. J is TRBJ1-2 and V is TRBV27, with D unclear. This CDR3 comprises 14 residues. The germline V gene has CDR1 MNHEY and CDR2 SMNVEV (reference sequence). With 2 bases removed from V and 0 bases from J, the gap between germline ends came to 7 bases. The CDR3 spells CASSLQGSNYGYTF. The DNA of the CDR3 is TGTGCCAGCAGTTTACAAGGCTCTAACTATGGCTACACCTTC.

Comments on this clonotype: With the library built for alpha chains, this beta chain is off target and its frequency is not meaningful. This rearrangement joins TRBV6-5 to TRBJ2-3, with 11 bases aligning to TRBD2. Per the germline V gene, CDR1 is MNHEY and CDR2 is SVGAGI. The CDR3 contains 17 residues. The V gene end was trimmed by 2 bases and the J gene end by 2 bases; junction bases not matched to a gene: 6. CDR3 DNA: TGTGCCAGCAGTTACAACGGACTAGCGGGTAACACAGATACGCAGTATTTT. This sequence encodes CASSYNGLAGNTDTQYF.

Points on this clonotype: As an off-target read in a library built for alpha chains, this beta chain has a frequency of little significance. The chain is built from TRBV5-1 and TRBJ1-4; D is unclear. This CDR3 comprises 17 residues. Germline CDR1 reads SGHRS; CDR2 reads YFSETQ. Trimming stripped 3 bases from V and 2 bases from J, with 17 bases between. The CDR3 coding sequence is TGCGCCAGCAGCTCGAGAGGCGGGCTAGGGACTAATGAAAAACTGTTTTTT. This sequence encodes CASSSRGGLGTNEKLFF.

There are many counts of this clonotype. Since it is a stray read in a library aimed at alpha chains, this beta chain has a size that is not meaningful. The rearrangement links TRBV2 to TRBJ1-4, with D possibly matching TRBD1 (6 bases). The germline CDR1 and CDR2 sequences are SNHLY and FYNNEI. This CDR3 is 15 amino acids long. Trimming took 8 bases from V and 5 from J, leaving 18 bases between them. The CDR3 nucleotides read TGTGCCAGCGTCGACCCGGGACACCCAAATGAAAAACTGTTTTTT. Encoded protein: CASVDPGHPNEKLFF.

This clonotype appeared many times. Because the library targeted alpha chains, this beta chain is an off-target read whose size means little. In DNA form, the CDR3 reads TGCAGTGCCCAAGCCAGGGCGGCCGGGGAGCTGTTTTTT. It specifies CSAQARAAGELFF. The V and J genes are TRBV20-1 and TRBJ2-2; a weak D match, TRBD1 (5 bases). Germline V gene data show CDR1 as DFQATT and CDR2 as SNEGSKA (reference sequence). Trimming cost V 6 bases and J 6 bases, with 14 bases left between them. The CDR3 covers 13 residues.

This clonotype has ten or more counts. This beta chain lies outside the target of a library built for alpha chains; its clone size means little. The CDR3 region is CASSFIDVTEAFF. The CDR3 DNA follows: TGTGCCAGCAGCTTCATAGATGTCACTGAAGCTTTCTTT. V gene TRBV11-2 combines with J gene TRBJ1-1, with unresolved D. The V gene lost 3 bases and the J gene lost 4 bases, with 9 bases spanning the gap. CDR3 length: 13 residues. Germline V gives CDR1 SGHAT, CDR2 FQNNGV. Full variable domain (outside the CDR3, taken from reference TRBV11-2 and TRBJ1-1): EAGVAQSPRYKIIEKRQSVAFWCNPISGHATLYWYQQILGQGPKLLIQFQNNGVVDDSQLPKDRFSAERLKGVDSTLKIQPAKLEDSAVYLCASSFIDVTEAFFGQGTRLTVV.

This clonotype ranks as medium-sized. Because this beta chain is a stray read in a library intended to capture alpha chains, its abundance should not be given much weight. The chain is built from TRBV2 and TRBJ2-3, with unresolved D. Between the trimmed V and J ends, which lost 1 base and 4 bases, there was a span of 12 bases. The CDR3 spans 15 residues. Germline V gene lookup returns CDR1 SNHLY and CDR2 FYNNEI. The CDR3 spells CASSEGERSADTQYF. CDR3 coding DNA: TGTGCCAGCAGTGAAGGTGAAAGGAGCGCAGATACGCAGTATTTT. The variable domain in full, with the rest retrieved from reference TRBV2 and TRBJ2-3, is EPEVTQTPSHQVTQMGQEVILRCVPISNHLYFYWYRQILGQKVEFLVSFYNNEISEKSEIFDDQFSVERPDGSNFTLKIRSTKLEDSAMYFCASSEGERSADTQYFGPGTRLTVL.

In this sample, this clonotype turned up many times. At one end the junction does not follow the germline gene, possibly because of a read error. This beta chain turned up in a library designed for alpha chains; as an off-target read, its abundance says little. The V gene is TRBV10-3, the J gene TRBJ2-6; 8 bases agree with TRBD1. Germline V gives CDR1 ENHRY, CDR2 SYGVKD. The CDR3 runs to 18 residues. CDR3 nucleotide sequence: TGTGCCATCGGTGACTCCGGGACAGGAAGGTCTGGGGCCAACGTCCTGACTTTC. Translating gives CAIGDSGTGRSGANVLTF.

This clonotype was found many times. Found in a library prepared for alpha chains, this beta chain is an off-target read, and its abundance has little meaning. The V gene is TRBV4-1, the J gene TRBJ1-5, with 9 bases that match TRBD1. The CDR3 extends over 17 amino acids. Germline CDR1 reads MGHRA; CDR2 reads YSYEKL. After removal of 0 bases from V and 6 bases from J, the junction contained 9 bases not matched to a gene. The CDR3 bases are TGCGCCAGCAGCCAAGAATTCGGGACAGGGTTTGGTCAGCCCCAGCATTTT. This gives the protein CASSQEFGTGFGQPQHF.

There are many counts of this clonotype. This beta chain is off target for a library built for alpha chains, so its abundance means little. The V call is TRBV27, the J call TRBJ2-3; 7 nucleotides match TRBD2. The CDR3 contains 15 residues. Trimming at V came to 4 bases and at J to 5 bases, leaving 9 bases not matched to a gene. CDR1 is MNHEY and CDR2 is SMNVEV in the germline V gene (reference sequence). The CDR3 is CASSSSGTILDTQYF. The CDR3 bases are TGTGCCAGCAGTTCCTCCGGGACTATCCTAGATACGCAGTATTTT.

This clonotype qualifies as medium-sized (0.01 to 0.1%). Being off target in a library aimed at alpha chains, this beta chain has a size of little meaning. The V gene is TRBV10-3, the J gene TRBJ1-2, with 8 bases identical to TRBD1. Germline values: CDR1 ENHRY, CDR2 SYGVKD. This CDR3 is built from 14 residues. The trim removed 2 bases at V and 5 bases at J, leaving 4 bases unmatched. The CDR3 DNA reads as TGTGCCATCAGTGAGCGGACAGGGAATTATGGCTACACCTTC. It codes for CAISERTGNYGYTF.

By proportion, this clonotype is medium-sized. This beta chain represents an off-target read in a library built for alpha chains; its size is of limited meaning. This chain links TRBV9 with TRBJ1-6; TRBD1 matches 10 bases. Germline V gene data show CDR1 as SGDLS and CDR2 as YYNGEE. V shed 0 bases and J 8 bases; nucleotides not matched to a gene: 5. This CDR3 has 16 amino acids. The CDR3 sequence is CASSVETGTGDSPLHF. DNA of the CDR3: TGTGCCAGCAGCGTAGAGACCGGGACAGGGGATTCACCCCTCCACTTT.

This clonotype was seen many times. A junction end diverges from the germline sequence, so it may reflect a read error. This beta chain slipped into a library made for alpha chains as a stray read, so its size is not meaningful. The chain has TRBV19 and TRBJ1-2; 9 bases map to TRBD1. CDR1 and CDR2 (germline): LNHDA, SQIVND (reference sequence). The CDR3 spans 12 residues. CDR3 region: CASIDLGQGTIF. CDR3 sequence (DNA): TGTGCCAGTATCGATTTGGGACAGGGAACCATCTTC.

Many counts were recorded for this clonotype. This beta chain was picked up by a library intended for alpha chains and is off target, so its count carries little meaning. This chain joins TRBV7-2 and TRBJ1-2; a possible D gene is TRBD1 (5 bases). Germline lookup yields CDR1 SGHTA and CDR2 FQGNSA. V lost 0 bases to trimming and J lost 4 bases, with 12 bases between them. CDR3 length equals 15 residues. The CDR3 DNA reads TGTGCCAGCAGCTTAGCGGCAGGAGGGGCCTATGGCTACACCTTC. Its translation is CASSLAAGGAYGYTF.

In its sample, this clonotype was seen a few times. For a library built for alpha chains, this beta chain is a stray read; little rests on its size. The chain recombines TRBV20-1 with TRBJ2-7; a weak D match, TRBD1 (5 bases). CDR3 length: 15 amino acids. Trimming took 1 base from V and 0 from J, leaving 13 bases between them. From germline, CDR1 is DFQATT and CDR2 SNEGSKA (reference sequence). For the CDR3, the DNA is TGCAGTGCTAGAGGCTGGGGCGGCAACTCCTACGAGCAGTACTTC. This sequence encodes CSARGWGGNSYEQYF.

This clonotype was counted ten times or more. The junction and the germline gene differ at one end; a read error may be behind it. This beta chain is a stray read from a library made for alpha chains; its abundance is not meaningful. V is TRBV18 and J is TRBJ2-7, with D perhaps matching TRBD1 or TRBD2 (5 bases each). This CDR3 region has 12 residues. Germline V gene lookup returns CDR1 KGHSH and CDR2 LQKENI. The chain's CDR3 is CASSPSGREEVF. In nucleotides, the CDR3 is TGTGCCAGCTCACCCTCGGGACGTGAAGAAGTGTTC.

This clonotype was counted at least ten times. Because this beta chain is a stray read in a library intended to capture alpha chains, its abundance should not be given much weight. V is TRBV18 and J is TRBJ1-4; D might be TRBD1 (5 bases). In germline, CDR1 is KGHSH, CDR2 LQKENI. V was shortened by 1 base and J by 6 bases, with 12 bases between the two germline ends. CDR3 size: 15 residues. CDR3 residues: CASSPQGTADEKLFF. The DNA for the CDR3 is TGTGCCAGCTCACCACAGGGGACGGCAGATGAAAAACTGTTTTTT.

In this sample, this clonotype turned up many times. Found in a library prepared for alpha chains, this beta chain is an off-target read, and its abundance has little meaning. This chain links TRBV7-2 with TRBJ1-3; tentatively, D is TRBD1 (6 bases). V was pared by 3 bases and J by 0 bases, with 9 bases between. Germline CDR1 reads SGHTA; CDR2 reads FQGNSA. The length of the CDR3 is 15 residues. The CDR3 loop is CASSFTGSSGNTIYF. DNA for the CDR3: TGTGCCAGCAGCTTTACAGGGAGCTCTGGAAACACCATATATTTT.

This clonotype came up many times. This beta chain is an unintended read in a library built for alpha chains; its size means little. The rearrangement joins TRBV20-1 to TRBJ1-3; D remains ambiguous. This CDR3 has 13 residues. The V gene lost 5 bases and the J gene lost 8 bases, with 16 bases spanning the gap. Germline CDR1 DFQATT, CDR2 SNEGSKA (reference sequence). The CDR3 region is CSARPPPGDTIYF. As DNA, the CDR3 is TGCAGTGCTCGACCTCCCCCGGGAGACACCATATATTTT.

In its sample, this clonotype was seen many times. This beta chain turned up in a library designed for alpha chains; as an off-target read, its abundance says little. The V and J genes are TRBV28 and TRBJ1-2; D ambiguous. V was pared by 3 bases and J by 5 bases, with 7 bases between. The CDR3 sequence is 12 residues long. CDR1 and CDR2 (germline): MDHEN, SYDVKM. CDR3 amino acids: CASSFGGYGYTF. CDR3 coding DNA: TGTGCCAGCAGTTTTGGAGGATATGGCTACACCTTC.

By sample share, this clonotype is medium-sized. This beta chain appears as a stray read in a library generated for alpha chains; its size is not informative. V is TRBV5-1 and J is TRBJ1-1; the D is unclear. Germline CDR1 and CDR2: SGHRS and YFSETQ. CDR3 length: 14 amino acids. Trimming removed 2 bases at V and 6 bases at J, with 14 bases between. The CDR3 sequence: CASSLAGIGAEAFF. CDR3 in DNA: TGCGCCAGCAGCTTAGCGGGTATTGGTGCTGAAGCTTTCTTT.

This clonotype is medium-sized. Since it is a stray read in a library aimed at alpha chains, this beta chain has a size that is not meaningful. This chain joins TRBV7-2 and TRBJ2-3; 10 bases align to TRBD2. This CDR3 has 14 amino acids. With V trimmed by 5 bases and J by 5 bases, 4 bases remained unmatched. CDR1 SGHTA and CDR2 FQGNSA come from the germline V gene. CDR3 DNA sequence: TGTGCCAGCAGCAGAGGACTAGCGGAAGATACGCAGTATTTT. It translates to CASSRGLAEDTQYF.